The rows below give T cell receptor beta chains drawn from one sample of a study of human T cells and chemical hapten exposure. TCRdb used MiXCR to reprocess the RACE reads, holding one entry per CDR3 protein. The table records 150,000 to 200,000 distinct CDR3 sequences, under 25% of them present only once. This specimen consisted of whole blood, obtained in connection with sensitization to the hapten diphenylcyclopropenone (DPC). The source is a woman aged 45-65 years with alopecia areata. Some clones in this sample may be carry-over from other donors' samples. CDR3s include the opening cysteine and the closing phenylalanine or tryptophan. A D gene is named only where the DNA matches it firmly. Not all rows give a size; the values are once, few, many and, for expanded clones, a class.

D gene	V gene	J gene	clone size	CDR3 protein	CDR3 DNA
TRBD2	TRBV29-1	TRBJ2-1	.	CSVVGRERYNEQFF	TGCAGCGTTGTTGGGCGGGAGAGATACAATGAGCAGTTCTTC
TRBD2	TRBV10-3	TRBJ2-3	.	CAISEIGGGRTSSRRDTQYF	TGTGCCATCAGTGAAATTGGAGGAGGGCGGACTAGCTCAAGACGGGATACGCAGTATTTT
.	TRBV27	TRBJ2-2	few	CASSLSAAGRELFF	TGTGCCAGCAGTTTATCCGCTGCGGGGAGGGAGCTGTTTTTT
.	TRBV6-2/TRBV6-3	TRBJ2-3	few	CASSLGRGVIGDTQYF	TGTGCCAGCAGTTTGGGTAGAGGTGTTATCGGGGATACGCAGTATTTT
TRBD2	TRBV12-3/TRBV12-4	TRBJ2-7	.	CASSPGLAGVNEQYF	TGTGCCAGCAGTCCAGGACTAGCGGGAGTCAACGAGCAGTACTTC
.	TRBV4-1	TRBJ1-2	few	CASSQDRFRYGYTF	TGCGCCAGCAGCCAAGACAGGTTTCGCTATGGCTACACCTTC
.	TRBV20-1	TRBJ2-5	many	CSASREHETQYF	TGCAGTGCTAGCAGGGAGCATGAGACCCAGTACTTC
.	TRBV7-2	TRBJ2-1	.	CASSLGAISFEQFF	TGTGCCAGCAGCTTAGGGGCTATTTCATTCGAGCAGTTCTTC
.	TRBV20-1	TRBJ2-7	.	CSASLDYEQYF	TGCAGTGCTAGCCTCGATTACGAGCAGTACTTC
TRBD2	TRBV4-2	TRBJ2-2	.	CASSQDRPSGNTGELFF	TGTGCCAGCAGCCAAGATCGGCCTAGCGGTAACACCGGGGAGCTGTTTTTT
TRBD1	TRBV3-1	TRBJ2-5	.	CASSQDWAGGETQYF	TGTGCCAGCAGCCAAGACTGGGCAGGGGGAGAGACCCAGTACTTC
TRBD2	TRBV11-1	TRBJ2-1	.	CASSPGLAGTNNEQFF	TGTGCCAGCAGCCCCGGACTAGCGGGGACCAACAATGAGCAGTTCTTC
.	TRBV29-1	TRBJ1-2	few	CSDDGYTF	TGCAGCGACGATGGCTACACCTTC
TRBD2	TRBV30	TRBJ2-1	.	CAWAPFGLAGNEQFF	TGTGCCTGGGCCCCCTTTGGACTAGCGGGGAATGAGCAGTTCTTC
.	TRBV5-1	TRBJ1-6	once	CASSLTGTNSPLHF	TGCGCCAGCAGCTTGACAGGGACTAATTCACCCCTCCACTTT
.	TRBV5-8	TRBJ2-2	few	CASSRGTAAANTGELFF	TGTGCCAGCAGCCGGGGGACAGCCGCCGCGAACACCGGGGAGCTGTTTTTT
TRBD2	TRBV9	TRBJ2-3	many	CASSVSSGYATDTQYF	TGTGCCAGCAGCGTGTCTAGCGGGTATGCCACAGATACGCAGTATTTT
.	TRBV5-1	TRBJ1-1	.	CASSLRDSTEAFF	TGCGCCAGCAGCTTGCGGGACTCCACTGAAGCTTTCTTT
TRBD2	TRBV3-1	TRBJ2-7	many	CASSQGLAGVEEQYF	TGTGCCAGCAGCCAGGGACTAGCGGGAGTGGAAGAGCAGTACTTC
.	TRBV29-1	TRBJ2-1	.	CSVRQVYGNEQFF	TGCAGCGTTAGACAGGTTTACGGGAATGAGCAGTTCTTC
TRBD1	TRBV11-2	TRBJ2-7	.	CASSSLTGDGSYEQYF	TGTGCCAGCAGTTCTCTCACAGGGGATGGTTCCTACGAGCAGTACTTC
.	TRBV11-2	TRBJ2-1	.	CASSLVWDPSNEQFF	TGTGCCAGCAGCTTAGTATGGGACCCTAGCAATGAGCAGTTCTTC
.	TRBV12-5	TRBJ2-3	many	CASGLGTEITDTQYF	TGTGCTAGTGGTTTGGGGACAGAAATCACAGATACGCAGTATTTT
.	TRBV24-1	TRBJ2-1	few	CATSDFGYNEQFF	TGTGCCACCAGTGATTTTGGATACAATGAGCAGTTCTTC
.	TRBV5-4	TRBJ2-2	few	CASSLWRATGELFF	TGTGCCAGCAGCTTGTGGCGGGCGACCGGGGAGCTGTTTTTT
.	TRBV7-6	TRBJ1-1	few	CASSLVSEGGTEAFF	TGTGCCAGCAGCTTAGTGAGTGAGGGCGGCACTGAAGCTTTCTTT
.	TRBV18	TRBJ1-5	few	CASSGDITSNQPQHF	TGTGCCAGCTCGGGGGACATCACTAGCAATCAGCCCCAGCATTTT
.	TRBV29-1	TRBJ2-7	.	CSVAEFDEQYF	TGCAGCGTTGCAGAATTCGACGAGCAGTACTTC
.	TRBV7-2	TRBJ2-5	.	CASSFGRQFQETQYF	TGTGCCAGCAGCTTTGGAAGACAGTTCCAAGAGACCCAGTACTTC
TRBD2	TRBV5-6	TRBJ2-3	.	CASSSGLAGGEDTQYF	TGTGCCAGCAGCTCGGGACTAGCGGGAGGTGAAGATACGCAGTATTTT
.	TRBV29-1	TRBJ1-2	many	CSVEEGSYGYTF	TGCAGCGTTGAAGAAGGGTCCTATGGCTACACCTTC
.	TRBV7-9	TRBJ1-5	few	CASSFTGTQPQHF	TGTGCCAGCAGCTTCACCGGGACCCAGCCCCAGCATTTT